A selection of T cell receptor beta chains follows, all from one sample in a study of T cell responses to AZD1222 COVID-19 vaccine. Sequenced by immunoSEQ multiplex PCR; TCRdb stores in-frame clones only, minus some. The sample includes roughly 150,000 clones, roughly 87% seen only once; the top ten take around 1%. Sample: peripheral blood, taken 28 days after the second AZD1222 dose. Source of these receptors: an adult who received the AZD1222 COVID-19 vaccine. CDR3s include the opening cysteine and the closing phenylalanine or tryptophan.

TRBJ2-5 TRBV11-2 CASSLYLGGTETQYF
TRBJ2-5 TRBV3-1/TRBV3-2 CASRTGGIGTQYF
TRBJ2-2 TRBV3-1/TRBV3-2 CASSQDRRELFF
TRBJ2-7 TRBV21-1 CASSKVAGAVIYEQYF
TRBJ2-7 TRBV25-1 CASSLTGPSYEQYF
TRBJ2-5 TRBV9 CASSVSGVDVETQYF
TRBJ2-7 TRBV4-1 CASSQRTGDREQYF
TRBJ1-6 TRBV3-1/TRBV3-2 CASSQFGGSNSPLHF
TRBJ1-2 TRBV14 CASSQGAEGYTF
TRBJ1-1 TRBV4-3 CASSQSRGDEAFF
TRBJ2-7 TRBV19 CASSIGGGAAYEQYF
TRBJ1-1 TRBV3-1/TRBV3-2 CASSQDSLVSEAFF
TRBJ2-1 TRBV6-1 CASSEASRAEQFF
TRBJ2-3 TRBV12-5 CASGLVRLGKTDTQYF
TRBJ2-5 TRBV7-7 CASSLSRTAQPGETQYF
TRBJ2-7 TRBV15 CATSIGQPSYEQYF
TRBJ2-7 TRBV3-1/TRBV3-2 CASSQGLAGGYEQYF
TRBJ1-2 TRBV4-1 CASSQGIDVGQGMGGYTF
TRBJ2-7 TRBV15 CATSNEYSYEQYF
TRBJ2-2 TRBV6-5 CASSYSADPNTGELFF
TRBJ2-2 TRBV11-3 CASSSRDTGELFF
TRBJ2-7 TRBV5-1 CASSLGESYEQYF
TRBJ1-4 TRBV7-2 CASSTGLPNEKLFF
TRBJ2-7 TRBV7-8 CASSLGPGQSYEQYF
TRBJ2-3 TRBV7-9 CASAGSWSTDTQYF
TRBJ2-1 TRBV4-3 CASSQGAADNEQFF
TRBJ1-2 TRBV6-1 CASSETRGNYGYTF
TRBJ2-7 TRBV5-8 CASSSATGWDEQYF
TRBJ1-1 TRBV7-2 CASSDNIEAFF
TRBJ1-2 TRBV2 CASGTNRNTNYGYTF
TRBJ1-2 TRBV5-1 CASSLGGNYGYTF
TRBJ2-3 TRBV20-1 CSAQGDDTQYF
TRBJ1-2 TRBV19 CASSISQGRGYTF
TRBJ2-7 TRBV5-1 CASSLGGGRNEQYF
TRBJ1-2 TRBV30 CAWSVGTNYGYTF
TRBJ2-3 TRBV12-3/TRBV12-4 CASSLLADTQYF
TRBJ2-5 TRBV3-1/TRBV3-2 CASSQPPGETQYF
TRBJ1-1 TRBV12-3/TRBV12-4 CASRENTEAFF
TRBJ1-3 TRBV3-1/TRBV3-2 CASSPGASGNTIYF
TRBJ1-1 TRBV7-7 CASSPAQNTEAFF
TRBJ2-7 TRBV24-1 CATSQGSLSTYEQYF
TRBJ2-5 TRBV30 CAWTYQETQYF
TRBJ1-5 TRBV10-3 CAISSGQIDQPQHF
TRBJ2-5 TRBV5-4 CASSLAASGGAETQYF
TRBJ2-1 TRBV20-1 CSAALQGEQFF
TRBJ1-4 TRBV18 CASSPPAGAGRGKLFF
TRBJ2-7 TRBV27 CASRSNGGQTYF
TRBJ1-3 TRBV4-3 CASSQNRGNTIYF
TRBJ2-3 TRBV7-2 CASRSGVPTDTQYF
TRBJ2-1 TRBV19 CASSIQLGSYNEQFF
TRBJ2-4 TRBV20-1 CSARRGDIQYF
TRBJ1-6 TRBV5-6 CASSDRGSPLHF
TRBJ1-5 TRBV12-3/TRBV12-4 CASSPGGVQPQHF
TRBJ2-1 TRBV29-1 CSVEVGPLSGGSGNEQFF
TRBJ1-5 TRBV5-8 CASSPLDGYSNQPQHF
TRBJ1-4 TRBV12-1 CASNRQGFNEKLFF